This T cell receptor beta chain emerged from a study of identical twins. Points from the study as a whole: Out-of-frame alpha sequences shared by twins showed excess low generation probability. With abundant cord blood beta clonotypes, insertions were fewer; memory repertoires showed no such pattern. Modelling underestimated the level of out-of-frame TCR alpha sharing observed in monozygotic twins.

On this clonotype itself: What it binds is unknown.

CDR3 size: 15 residues. The trim removed 5 bases at V and 4 bases at J, leaving 7 bases unmatched. Germline assignment: CDR1 SGHTA and CDR2 FQGTGA. Via MiXCR, TCRdb re-called the 5' RACE reads, giving one row per CDR3 protein. The sample holds around 290,000 distinct CDR3 sequences, just under 9.5% seen once. This same sample was also taken into another study, of yellow fever vaccine responses in identical twins. That study adds: Convergence reportedly seemed to mark part of the twins' vaccine T cell response, with personalization marking the rest.

The V call is TRBV7-3, the J call TRBJ2-3; 9 bases are shared with TRBD2. Sample: CD8+ T cells sorted from blood. The sequence came from a woman aged 18-29 years in good health. The CDR3 reads CASSPGLAFPDTQYF. The CDR3 DNA is TGTGCCAGCAGCCCGGGACTAGCCTTCCCAGATACGCAGTATTTT.